This T cell receptor beta chain appears in the sequencing data of a study of OX40 agonist ivuxolimab in advanced cancers. The overall study: Ivuxolimab, which patients received intravenously every 2 weeks, was dosed at 0.01 to 10 mg/kg. Aged roughly 23 to 79 with a mean of 60 years, they were under 85% male. Previous treatment with anti-PD-1, anti-PD-L1 or anti-CTLA-4 therapy was allowed; under 50% had received some.

The protocol was immunoSEQ multiplex PCR, while the TCRdb copy is restricted to in-frame clones and leaves out a portion. The data show approximately 35,000 clones, around 80% seen once. The CDR3 covers 16 residues. Germline V CDR1 and CDR2: SSHAT, FNYEAQ (reference sequence). Germline trimming cut 5 bases from V and 5 bases from J; bases unmatched to any gene: 13. Sequencing used CD4+ or CD8+ T cells sorted from blood, obtained in a trial of the OX40 agonist ivuxolimab. This chain joins TRBV7-7 and TRBJ2-7; 9 bases are shared with TRBD1. The TCR was taken from an adult with an advanced solid tumor such as melanoma, head and neck, liver or kidney cancer. Here the CDR3 DNA reads TGTGCCAGCAGCCCCTCAATAGAGACAGGGGGAAACGAGCAGTACTTC. Encoded protein: CASSPSIETGGNEQYF. Complete variable domain (other parts from reference TRBV7-7 and TRBJ2-7): GAGVSQSPRYKVTKRGQDVTLRCDPISSHATLYWYQQALGQGPEFLTYFNYEAQPDKSGLPSDRFSAERPEGSISTLTIQRTEQRDSAMYRCASSPSIETGGNEQYFGPGTRLTVT.